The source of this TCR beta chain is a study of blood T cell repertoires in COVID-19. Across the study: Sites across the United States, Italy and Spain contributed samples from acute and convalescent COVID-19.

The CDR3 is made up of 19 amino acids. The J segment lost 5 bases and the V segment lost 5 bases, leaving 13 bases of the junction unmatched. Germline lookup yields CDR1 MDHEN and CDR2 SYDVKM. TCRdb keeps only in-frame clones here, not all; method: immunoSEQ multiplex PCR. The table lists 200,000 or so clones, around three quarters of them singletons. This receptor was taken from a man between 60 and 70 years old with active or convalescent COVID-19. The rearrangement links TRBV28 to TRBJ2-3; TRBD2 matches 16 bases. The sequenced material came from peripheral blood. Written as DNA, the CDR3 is TGTGCCAGCAGTCGAACGGGACTAGCGGGAGGGCCAAGGCGAGATACGCAGTATTTT. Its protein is CASSRTGLAGGPRRDTQYF.